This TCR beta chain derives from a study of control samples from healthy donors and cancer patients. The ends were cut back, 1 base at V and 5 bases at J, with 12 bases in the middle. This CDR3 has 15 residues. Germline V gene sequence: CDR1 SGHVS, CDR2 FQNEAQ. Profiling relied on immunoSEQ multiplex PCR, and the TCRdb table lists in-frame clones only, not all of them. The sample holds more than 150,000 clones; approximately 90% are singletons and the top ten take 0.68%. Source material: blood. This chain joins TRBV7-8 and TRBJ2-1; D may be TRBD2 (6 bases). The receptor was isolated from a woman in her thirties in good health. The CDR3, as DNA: TGTGCCAGCAGCTTAGAGGGAGGCCCCCACAATGAGCAGTTCTTC. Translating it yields CASSLEGGPHNEQFF.